This T cell receptor (beta chain) is from a study of control samples from healthy donors and cancer patients. Sequencing was performed with immunoSEQ multiplex PCR; in TCRdb, only in-frame clones are kept and a portion is missing. The table lists about 160,000 clones, around 90% of them singletons, with around 11% in the top ten. CDR1 is SGHTS, CDR2 YDEGEE, per germline. With V trimmed by 0 bases and J by 7 bases, 10 bases remained unmatched. The CDR3 covers 15 residues. The chain uses TRBV5-8 and TRBJ2-7; 7 nucleotides match TRBD1. Sequencing was carried out using blood. The TCR originated in a man aged 25 to 40 in good health. CDR3 coding DNA: TGTGCCAGCAGCTTGGCCACAGGGGTTTATAGGGAGCAGTACTTC. This encodes CASSLATGVYREQYF.